The 15 T cell receptor beta chains reported below all come from one sample, sequenced in a study of blood T cells in healthy people across ages. The use of a sample-barcoded 5' primer and a J-beta primer mix characterized a second PCR of about 7 to 12 cycles. TCRdb re-analysed the 5' RACE reads in MiXCR, keeping a single row per CDR3 protein. The table includes 650,000 to 800,000 distinct CDR3 sequences, roughly half detected once. Material for sequencing was blood. The source is an elderly woman in good health.

This clonotype was observed many times. The chain uses TRBV20-1 and TRBJ2-1; 7 bases align to TRBD2. The CDR3 is 16 amino acids. J gave up 2 bases and V 3 bases, and 10 bases lay outside the gene matches. CDR1 is DFQATT, CDR2 SNEGSKA, per germline (reference sequence). The CDR3 bases are TGCAGTGCTAGGATTTCTAGCGGAGACCCCTACAATGAGCAGTTCTTC. This sequence encodes CSARISSGDPYNEQFF.

In the case of this clonotype: This may be a read error, as it is one base from a much larger clone. This sequence joins TRBV18 and TRBJ2-5; possible D gene TRBD1, 5 bases. In germline, CDR1 is KGHSH, CDR2 LQKENI. V dropped 3 bases and J dropped 11 bases, with 16 bases sitting between them. The CDR3 is 13 amino acids. This CDR3 reads CASSPQGGNEQYF. In nucleotides, the CDR3 is TGTGCCAGCTCACCCCAGGGCGGCAATGAGCAGTACTTC. The whole variable domain, remainder taken from reference TRBV18 and TRBJ2-5, is NAGVMQNPRHLVRRRGQEARLRCSPMKGHSHVYWYRQLPEEGLKFMVYLQKENIIDESGMPKERFSAEFPKEGPSILRIQQVVRGDSAAYFCASSPQGGNEQYFGPGTRLLVL.

This chain connects TRBV6-5 to TRBJ2-5; the D is unclear. The end of the DNA aligns better with TRBJ2-7, so the J call may be wrong. This CDR3 is 15 amino acids long. CDR1 is MNHEY and CDR2 is SVGAGI in the germline V gene. The CDR3 nucleotides are TGTGCCAGCAAACCCTATGGTAGCACCCTCGACGAGCAGTACTTC. Amino acids: CASKPYGSTLDEQYF.

In its sample, this clonotype was seen a few times. V is TRBV10-3 and J is TRBJ2-3, with D possibly being TRBD1 or TRBD2 (6 bases each). Trimming left V 11 bases short and J 7 bases short, with 13 bases between. The CDR3 extends over 11 amino acids. CDR1 is ENHRY and CDR2 is SYGVKD in the germline V gene. This chain's CDR3 is CASRGANTQYF. The DNA for the CDR3 is TGTGCCTCGAGGGGGGCAAATACGCAGTATTTT.

This chain connects TRBV12-3 or TRBV12-4 to TRBJ2-1; TRBD2 agrees at 10 bases. J lost 7 bases, V lost 5 bases, and 5 bases had no gene match. The CDR3 totals 14 residues. CDR3 bases: TGTGCCAGCAGTGTGGCTAGCGGGGGAAATGAGCAGTTCTTC. Its translation: CASSVASGGNEQFF.

This clonotype appeared a few times. A much more abundant neighbour one base away suggests this may be a read error. This chain links TRBV28 with TRBJ2-1; a weak D match, TRBD1 (6 bases). The J call may not be correct, given that the DNA end is closer to TRBJ2-7. Germline-derived CDR1 and CDR2 are MDHEN and SYDVKM. There are 15 residues in the CDR3. The CDR3 reads CASSEARGSYNEQYF. The CDR3 nucleotides are TGTGCCAGCAGTGAGGCCAGGGGTTCCTACAATGAGCAGTACTTC.

This clonotype was seen many times. The chain recombines TRBV4-2 with TRBJ2-1; weak D call: TRBD2 (5 bases). Germline V gives CDR1 LGHNA, CDR2 YNFKEQ. V shed 0 bases and J shed 9 bases, with 12 bases lying between them. The CDR3 runs 14 residues. CDR3 loop: CASSQDGLAVEQFF. The DNA of the CDR3 is TGTGCCAGCAGCCAAGACGGCCTAGCTGTTGAGCAGTTCTTC.

The CDR3 region is CSARGGRGHYEQYF. The DNA for the CDR3 is TGCAGTGCAAGGGGGGGCAGGGGGCACTACGAGCAGTACTTC. The chain employs TRBV20-1 and TRBJ2-7; weak D call: TRBD1 (8 bases). The CDR3 length is 14 residues. The V gene's germline CDR1 is DFQATT and CDR2 SNEGSKA (reference sequence). Trimming left V 6 bases short and J 3 bases short, with 18 bases between.

Concerning this clonotype itself: An end of the junction does not agree with germline; a read error may underlie this. The V gene is TRBV20-1, the J gene TRBJ1-6; 7 nucleotides line up with TRBD1. CDR1 is DFQATT, CDR2 SNEGSKA, per germline (reference sequence). The CDR3 runs to 18 residues. Here the CDR3 reads CSGASRQGIFVYNSLLHF. The CDR3 DNA reads as TGCAGTGGGGCCTCTAGACAGGGTATTTTCGTCTATAATTCACTCCTCCACTTT.

The chain has TRBV6-5 and TRBJ1-2; no reliable D call. The CDR3 runs 15 residues. With 11 bases removed from V and 2 bases from J, the gap between germline ends came to 21 bases. The germline V gene has CDR1 MNHEY and CDR2 SVGAGI. The DNA for the CDR3 is TGTGCCGCCTCGGAGAGTGGAGGGCGGAACTATGGCTACACCTTC. This encodes CAASESGGRNYGYTF.

The chain couples TRBV7-9 to TRBJ2-3; unclear D gene. V lost 4 bases and J lost 3, with 11 bases in between. Germline-derived CDR1 and CDR2 are SEHNR and FQNEAQ (reference sequence). The CDR3 has 14 amino acids. CDR3 residues: CASSSRTVTDTQYF. The CDR3 DNA reads TGTGCCAGCAGCTCTCGGACGGTAACAGATACGCAGTATTTT.

This clonotype was counted once. The V gene is TRBV27, the J gene TRBJ1-2, with a tentative D call TRBD1 (6 bases). V lost 5 bases and J 6 bases, leaving 19 bases between the germline ends. Germline values: CDR1 MNHEY, CDR2 SMNVEV (reference sequence). The CDR3 length is 15 residues. The CDR3 loop is CASSRLRGSVDGYTF. CDR3 coding DNA: TGTGCCAGCAGTCGGTTGAGGGGGTCGGTGGATGGCTACACCTTC.

This clonotype was seen a handful of times. The V and J genes are TRBV2 and TRBJ2-3; 9 bases align to TRBD2. This CDR3 is 14 amino acids long. Per the germline V gene, CDR1 is SNHLY and CDR2 is FYNNEI. With 10 bases clipped from V and 2 bases from J, the junction kept 7 bases outside the gene matches. The CDR3 protein is CAIMAGGPTDTQYF. The CDR3 DNA follows: TGTGCCATCATGGCGGGGGGGCCCACAGATACGCAGTATTTT. Looking up the rest from reference TRBV2 and TRBJ2-3 gives the full variable domain: EPEVTQTPSHQVTQMGQEVILRCVPISNHLYFYWYRQILGQKVEFLVSFYNNEISEKSEIFDDQFSVERPDGSNFTLKIRSTKLEDSAMYFCAIMAGGPTDTQYFGPGTRLTVL.

This clonotype was found many times. The chain has TRBV5-4 and TRBJ2-1, with 9 bases aligning to TRBD2. Per germline, CDR1 SGHNT and CDR2 YYREEE (reference sequence). The CDR3 sequence is 18 residues long. Losses at the gene ends were 2 bases for V and 6 bases for J; bases not matched to a gene: 15. The CDR3 loop is CASSFFESWASGVNEQFF. CDR3 in DNA: TGTGCCAGCAGCTTTTTCGAGTCTTGGGCTAGCGGGGTCAATGAGCAGTTCTTC.

This chain uses TRBV6-5 with TRBJ1-2, with unresolved D. Germline V CDR1 and CDR2: MNHEY, SVGAGI. The CDR3 has 11 residues. V shed 6 bases and J shed 11 bases, with 13 bases lying between them. CDR3: CASSSGTGYTF. CDR3 bases: TGTGCCAGCAGCTCCGGAACCGGTTACACCTTC.